The 13 T cell receptor beta chains given below trace back to one sample, sequenced in a study of T-cell reconstitution after alpha-beta-depleted transplantation in children. Preparation of the TCRbeta library used unique molecular identifiers. One entry per CDR3 protein, called by TCRdb with MiXCR from the PCR reads. Of more than 550,000 distinct CDR3 sequences in the sample, about 10% are singletons; the top ten hold 4% to 5%. Source: PBMCs from the stem cell graft donor, taken from the stem cell graft. These receptors all stem from a human donor who donated a stem cell graft to a child with acute myeloid leukemia.

The table lists this clonotype with many counts. J is TRBJ2-2 and V is TRBV12-3 or TRBV12-4, with 9 nucleotides matching TRBD2. With V trimmed by 2 bases and J by 7 bases, 11 bases remained unmatched. The CDR3 length is 17 residues. The CDR3 DNA sequence: TGTGCCAGCAGTTTAAGACTAGCGGTAACCTTTGGCGGGGAGCTGTTTTTT. This codes for CASSLRLAVTFGGELFF.

V usage is TRBV20-1 and J usage is TRBJ1-2; D possibly corresponds to TRBD1 (5 bases). The CDR3 loop spans 14 amino acids. Between the trimmed V and J ends, which lost 2 bases and 2 bases, there was a span of 12 bases. CDR1 is DFQATT, CDR2 SNEGSKA, per germline (reference sequence). CDR3 region: CSARSGLINYGYTF. CDR3 nucleotide sequence: TGCAGTGCTAGATCAGGGTTGATCAACTATGGCTACACCTTC.

The gene calls are TRBV6-6 and TRBJ1-2; a possible D gene is TRBD1 (6 bases). Trimming shortened V by 6 bases and J by 3 bases, and 11 bases separated the two germline ends. Germline V gene data show CDR1 as MNHNY and CDR2 as SVGAGI (reference sequence). The CDR3 is 13 amino acids. CDR3 DNA: TGTGCCAGCAGACCAGGGGAGGACTATGGCTACACCTTC. It codes for CASRPGEDYGYTF.

This clonotype showed up just a few times. The chain recombines TRBV7-2 with TRBJ2-3, with 14 bases aligning to TRBD2. V shed 5 bases, J shed 4 bases, and the junction held 8 bases outside the gene matches. Germline V gene lookup returns CDR1 SGHTA and CDR2 FQGNSA. The CDR3 has 17 residues. Here the CDR3 reads CASSPKRLAGGSDTQYF. In nucleotides, the CDR3 is TGTGCCAGCAGCCCAAAGCGACTAGCGGGAGGGTCAGATACGCAGTATTTT.

This clonotype was found a few times. The chain carries TRBV7-9 and TRBJ1-1, with a possible D match to TRBD1 (5 bases). The V gene's germline CDR1 is SEHNR and CDR2 FQNEAQ (reference sequence). The germline V and J ends were trimmed by 0 bases and 3 bases, with 14 bases remaining between them. The CDR3 has 16 amino acids. CDR3: CASSLALGGWDTEAFF. As DNA, the CDR3 is TGTGCCAGCAGCTTAGCGCTCGGGGGTTGGGACACTGAAGCTTTCTTT. The full variable domain, with the rest looked up from reference TRBV7-9 and TRBJ1-1, is DTGVSQNPRHKITKRGQNVTFRCDPISEHNRLYWYRQTLGQGPEFLTYFQNEAQLEKSRLLSDRFSAERPKGSFSTLEIQRTEQGDSAMYLCASSLALGGWDTEAFFGQGTRLTVV.

This clonotype was seen many times. V is TRBV5-6 and J is TRBJ2-1; 8 nucleotides agree with TRBD2. The CDR3 runs to 16 residues. The ends lost 4 bases at V and 7 bases at J; junction bases unmatched: 13. The germline V gene encodes CDR1 SGHDT and CDR2 YYEEEE. The CDR3 is CASSPKRETSFNEQFF. The CDR3 nucleotides read TGTGCCAGCAGCCCGAAGCGGGAGACCTCTTTTAATGAGCAGTTCTTC.

This clonotype was picked up many times. This chain uses TRBV27 with TRBJ2-1; 8 positions match TRBD2. The CDR3 consists of 16 residues. Per germline, CDR1 MNHEY and CDR2 SMNVEV (reference sequence). V dropped 1 base and J dropped 4; count of bases not matched to a gene: 6. The CDR3 loop is CASSLWGSGEYNEQFF. CDR3 bases: TGTGCCAGCAGTTTATGGGGTAGCGGGGAATACAATGAGCAGTTCTTC.

The chain is built from TRBV4-3 and TRBJ2-7, with 8 bases that match TRBD2. This CDR3 comprises 16 residues. V lost 3 bases to trimming and J lost 2 bases; unmatched junction nucleotides: 9. Germline lookup yields CDR1 LGHNA and CDR2 YSLEER. Here the CDR3 reads CASSHTAGGQAYEQYF. DNA for the CDR3: TGCGCCAGCAGCCATACTGCGGGGGGCCAGGCCTACGAGCAGTACTTC.

This clonotype was detected only a few times. The chain employs TRBV5-1 and TRBJ2-2, with 7 bases identical to TRBD2. V was pared by 1 base and J by 0 bases, with 9 bases of the junction left unmatched. CDR1 is SGHRS and CDR2 is YFSETQ in the germline V gene. The CDR3 spans 18 residues. This CDR3 reads CASSLWGGGPANTGELFF. The CDR3 DNA is TGCGCCAGCAGCTTGTGGGGGGGAGGACCCGCGAACACCGGGGAGCTGTTTTTT.

This clonotype was seen at least ten times. V usage is TRBV9 and J usage is TRBJ2-3; TRBD2 agrees at 11 bases. The germline V gene encodes CDR1 SGDLS and CDR2 YYNGEE. The trim removed 2 bases at V and 3 bases at J, leaving 8 bases unmatched. This CDR3 spans 17 amino acids. The CDR3 DNA follows: TGTGCCAGCAGCGTCTTGACTAGCGGGATAGGAACAGATACGCAGTATTTT. This encodes CASSVLTSGIGTDTQYF.

This sequence joins TRBV29-1 and TRBJ2-7; D possibly uses TRBD1 or TRBD2 (5 bases each). Per the germline V gene, CDR1 is SQVTM and CDR2 is ANQGSEA. V lost 5 bases, J lost 2 bases, and 13 bases lay in between. The CDR3 totals 13 residues. CDR3 in amino acids: CSVLRDGTYEQYF. Written as DNA, the CDR3 is TGCAGCGTTCTCCGGGACGGCACCTACGAGCAGTACTTC.

This clonotype came up many times. This sequence joins TRBV5-1 and TRBJ2-7; D might be TRBD1 (6 bases). Trimming shortened V by 5 bases and J by 2 bases, and 8 bases separated the two germline ends. This CDR3 spans 12 amino acids. CDR1 and CDR2 (germline): SGHRS, YFSETQ. The CDR3 spells CASSNRAYEQYF. Written as DNA, the CDR3 is TGCGCCAGCAGTAACAGGGCCTACGAGCAGTACTTC.

This clonotype came up many times. The chain joins TRBV20-1 to TRBJ2-1; D is undetermined. Germline V CDR1 and CDR2: DFQATT, SNEGSKA (reference sequence). CDR3 length: 12 residues. The germline V and J ends were trimmed by 0 bases and 9 bases, with 9 bases remaining between them. The CDR3 sequence: CSAREGVREQFF. The CDR3, as DNA: TGCAGTGCTAGAGAAGGCGTGCGTGAGCAGTTCTTC.